These 8 T cell receptor beta chains were sequenced from one sample in a study of identical twins. TCRdb re-analysed the 5' RACE reads in MiXCR, keeping a single row per CDR3 protein. Among 650,000 to 800,000 distinct CDR3 sequences listed, 8.5% to 9.5% were seen once. This sample was shared with a second study, whose subject was yellow fever vaccine responses in identical twins.

The source material was PBMCs. The receptors stem from a woman aged 18-29 years in good health.

This clonotype was counted ten times or more. The rearrangement links TRBV5-1 to TRBJ1-2, with D uncertain. The V end was cut by 0 bases, the J end by 7 bases, with 16 bases between. Germline lookup yields CDR1 SGHRS and CDR2 YFSETQ. The CDR3 extends over 15 amino acids. The CDR3 region is CASSLESQSWSGYTF. The CDR3 DNA reads TGCGCCAGCAGCTTGGAATCTCAGTCTTGGTCTGGCTACACCTTC.

J is TRBJ2-3 and V is TRBV5-5; D is unresolved. V was cut by 2 bases and J by 2 bases, with 12 bases left in between. Germline V gives CDR1 SGHKS, CDR2 YYEKEE (reference sequence). The CDR3 is 15 amino acids. CDR3 loop: CASSFTEAITDTQYF. CDR3 DNA: TGTGCCAGCAGCTTCACCGAAGCCATCACAGATACGCAGTATTTT. Based on the CDR3 plus reference TRBV5-5 and TRBJ2-3, the full variable domain is DAGVTQSPTHLIKTRGQQVTLRCSPISGHKSVSWYQQVLGQGPQFIFQYYEKEERGRGNFPDRFSARQFPNYSSELNVNALLLGDSALYLCASSFTEAITDTQYFGPGTRLTVL.

This clonotype appeared a single time. V and J are TRBV28 and TRBJ1-5; D is uncertain. Germline V lookup: CDR1 MDHEN, CDR2 SYDVKM. Trimming pared 3 bases from V and 7 bases from J, leaving 10 bases between. This CDR3 has 13 residues. In DNA, the CDR3 is TGTGCCAGCAGTTTTTTCGGGTCCCAGCCCCAGCATTTT. It yields the protein CASSFFGSQPQHF.

This chain's CDR3 is CASSFRTPTGAYEQYF. The CDR3 nucleotides are TGTGCCAGCAGTTTCCGAACTCCGACAGGGGCCTACGAGCAGTACTTC. The chain combines TRBV28 with TRBJ2-7; 8 bases are shared with TRBD1. The CDR3 runs 16 residues. Germline CDR1 and CDR2: MDHEN and SYDVKM. Trimming removed 3 bases from V and 2 bases from J; junction bases left unmatched: 9.

The table lists this clonotype with many counts. V is TRBV12-3 or TRBV12-4 and J is TRBJ1-3, with 7 bases identical to TRBD1. This CDR3 has 14 amino acids. The V segment lost 5 bases and the J segment 7 bases; nucleotides outside the gene matches: 8. CDR3 sequence reads: CASSTSTGRNTIYF. CDR3 in DNA: TGTGCCAGCAGTACCTCGACAGGGAGGAACACCATATATTTT.

The chain carries TRBV6-1 and TRBJ2-3; 8 bases align to TRBD2. The CDR3 is 15 residues long. The V gene end was trimmed by 7 bases and the J gene end by 3 bases; junction bases not matched to a gene: 9. Germline loops: CDR1 MNHNS, CDR2 SASEGT. CDR3 residues: CASTNGGAVTDTQYF. CDR3 nucleotides: TGTGCCAGCACCAACGGGGGGGCCGTGACAGATACGCAGTATTTT.

The chain employs TRBV6-2 or TRBV6-3 and TRBJ2-2, with 8 positions matching TRBD1. The CDR3 sequence is 16 residues long. The trim removed 8 bases at V and 5 bases at J, leaving 13 bases unmatched. The germline CDR1 and CDR2 sequences are MNHEY and SVGEGT. CDR3 sequence reads: CASVRNDRGGTGELFF. As DNA, the CDR3 is TGTGCCAGCGTCAGAAACGACAGGGGTGGTACCGGGGAGCTGTTTTTT.

There are a few counts of this clonotype. The chain has TRBV7-9 and TRBJ2-7; D possibly uses TRBD1 or TRBD2 (6 bases each). The CDR3 totals 15 residues. Germline CDR1 and CDR2: SEHNR and FQNEAQ (reference sequence). V lost 3 bases to trimming and J lost 2 bases, with 14 bases between them. CDR3 protein: CASSFWGATAYEQYF. CDR3 DNA: TGTGCCAGCAGCTTTTGGGGGGCGACAGCCTACGAGCAGTACTTC.